These T cell receptor beta chains were read from a single sample in a study of OX40 agonist ivuxolimab in advanced cancers. Measured with immunoSEQ multiplex PCR; TCRdb has only the in-frame clones, and not every one. There are 60,000 to 85,000 clones in the sample; 82% occur only once, and 6% to 8% lies in the top ten. The starting material was CD4+ or CD8+ T cells sorted from blood, obtained in a trial of the OX40 agonist ivuxolimab. These receptors were collected from an adult with an advanced solid tumor such as melanoma, head and neck, liver or kidney cancer. Both conserved end residues are part of each CDR3. D genes are given only for firm matches.

NA | TRBJ1-6 | TRBV7-9 | TGTGCCAGCAGCTTGGACAGCCAGATTCAGGGCCTCCACTTT | CASSLDSQIQGLHF
NA | TRBJ2-5 | TRBV9 | TGTGCCAGCAGCGTCGACAGTGGCCGGGCCCAGGGGACCCAGTACTTC | CASSVDSGRAQGTQYF
TRBD2 | TRBJ2-5 | TRBV11-2 | TGTGCCAGCAGCCCAATAGCGGGAGGGAGCCAAGAGACCCAGTACTTC | CASSPIAGGSQETQYF
TRBD1 | TRBJ1-2 | TRBV7-9 | TGTGCCAGCAGCTCCCAAGAGGGGACAGGGGGCCCCAGCACCTTC | CASSSQEGTGGPSTF
TRBD1 | TRBJ1-1 | TRBV6-1 | TGTGCCCTTCAGGGGGCCACTGAAGCTTTCTTT | CALQGATEAFF
NA | TRBJ2-3 | TRBV7-2 | TGTGCCAGCAGCTTAGACAGGGTCCCAGATACGCAGTATTTT | CASSLDRVPDTQYF
NA | TRBJ2-2 | TRBV5-1 | TGCGCCAGCAGCCAGGGGAACACCGGGGAGCTGTTTTTT | CASSQGNTGELFF
TRBD2 | TRBJ2-1 | TRBV28 | TGTGCCAGCTCCCTAGGGGCTAGCGGGGGGGATGAGCAGTTCTTC | CASSLGASGGDEQFF
TRBD1 | TRBJ1-5 | TRBV4-3 | TGCGCCAGCAGCCAGAGGGACAGGGGAACGAGTGGAGTCCCAGTAGGTCAGCCCCAGCATTTT | CASSQRDRGTSGVPVGQPQHF
TRBD2 | TRBJ2-5 | TRBV5-5 | TGTGCCAGCAGCCTAGGACTAGCGGGGGCGAGCATTGCGACCCAGTACTTC | CASSLGLAGASIATQYF
NA | TRBJ1-1 | TRBV30 | TGTGCCTGGAGTGTAAAAGGGGAAACTGAAGCTTTCTTT | CAWSVKGETEAFF
TRBD1 | TRBJ1-1 | TRBV6-6 | TGTGCCAGCAGCCAGGACAGGGGGCGCTTAGGGACTGAAGCTTTCTTT | CASSQDRGRLGTEAFF